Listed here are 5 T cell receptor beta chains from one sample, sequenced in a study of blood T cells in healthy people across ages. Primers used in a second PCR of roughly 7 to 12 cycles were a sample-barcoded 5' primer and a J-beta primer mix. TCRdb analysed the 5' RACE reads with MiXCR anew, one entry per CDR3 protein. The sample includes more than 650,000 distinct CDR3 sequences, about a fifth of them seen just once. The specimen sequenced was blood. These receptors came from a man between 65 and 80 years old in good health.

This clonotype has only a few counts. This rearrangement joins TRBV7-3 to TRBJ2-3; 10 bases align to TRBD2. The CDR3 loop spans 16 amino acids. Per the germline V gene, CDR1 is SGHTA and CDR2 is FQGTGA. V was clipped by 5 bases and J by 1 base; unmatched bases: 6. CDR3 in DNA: TGTGCCAGCAGCCCCCTAGCGGGAGTTCGCACAGATACGCAGTATTTT. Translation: CASSPLAGVRTDTQYF.

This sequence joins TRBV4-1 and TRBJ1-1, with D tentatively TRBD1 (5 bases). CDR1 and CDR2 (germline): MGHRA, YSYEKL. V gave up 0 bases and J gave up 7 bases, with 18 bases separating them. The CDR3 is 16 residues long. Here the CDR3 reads CASSQDRGRDFGEAFF. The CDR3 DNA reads TGCGCCAGCAGCCAAGATAGGGGTAGGGATTTTGGTGAAGCTTTCTTT.

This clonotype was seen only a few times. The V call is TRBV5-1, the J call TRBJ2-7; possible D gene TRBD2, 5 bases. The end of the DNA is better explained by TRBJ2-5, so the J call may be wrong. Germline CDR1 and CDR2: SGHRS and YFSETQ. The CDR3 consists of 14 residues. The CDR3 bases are TGCGCCAGCAGGGAGGAATGGGCCGGGGAGACCCAGTACTTC. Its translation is CASREEWAGETQYF.

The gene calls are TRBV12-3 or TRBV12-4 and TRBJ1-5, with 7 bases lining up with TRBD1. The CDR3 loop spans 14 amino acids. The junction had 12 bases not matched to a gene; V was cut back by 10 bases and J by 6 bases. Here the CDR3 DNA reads TGTGCCAACAGCGGACAGGTGGACGGTCAGCCCCAGCATTTT. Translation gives CANSGQVDGQPQHF.

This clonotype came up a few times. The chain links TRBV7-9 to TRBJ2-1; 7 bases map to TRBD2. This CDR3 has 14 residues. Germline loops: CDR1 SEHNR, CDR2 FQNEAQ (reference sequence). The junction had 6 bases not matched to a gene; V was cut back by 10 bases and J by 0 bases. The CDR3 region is CATIVAGSYNEQFF. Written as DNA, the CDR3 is TGTGCCACAATCGTAGCGGGCTCCTACAATGAGCAGTTCTTC.